A selection of T cell receptor beta chains follows, all from one sample in a study of OX40 agonist ivuxolimab in advanced cancers. Repertoires were generated with immunoSEQ multiplex PCR, while TCRdb's copy carries only in-frame clones and drops some. Of 70,000 or so clones in the sample, just over 85% are singletons; the top ten hold 2% to 2.5%. The sequencing here drew on CD4+ or CD8+ T cells sorted from blood, taken in a trial of the OX40 agonist ivuxolimab. These TCRs come from an adult with an advanced solid tumor such as melanoma, head and neck, liver or kidney cancer. CDR3s include the opening cysteine and the closing phenylalanine or tryptophan. A D gene is named only where the DNA matches it firmly. Expanded clones are given a class, and other clones once, few, many or no size at all.

size: -
J: TRBJ2-7
D: TRBD2
V: TRBV5-3
DNA: TGTGCCAGCAGCGGGGACGGCTACGAGCAGTACTTC
CDR3: CASSGDGYEQYF

size: -
J: TRBJ2-5
D: -
V: TRBV6-1
DNA: TGTGCCAGCAGTGAAACTAGCCGAGAGACCCAGTACTTC
CDR3: CASSETSRETQYF

size: -
J: TRBJ1-6
D: TRBD1
V: TRBV5-1
DNA: TGCGCCAGCAGCGTCGGACAGGGAGGTAATTCACCCCTCCACTTT
CDR3: CASSVGQGGNSPLHF

size: -
J: TRBJ2-2
D: TRBD1
V: TRBV27
DNA: TGTGCCAGCAGCAAAGGGACAGGAGTGAACACCGGGGAGCTGTTTTTT
CDR3: CASSKGTGVNTGELFF

size: -
J: TRBJ2-3
D: -
V: TRBV9
DNA: TGTGCCAGCAGCGACGGGCGGAGCACAGATACGCAGTATTTT
CDR3: CASSDGRSTDTQYF

size: -
J: TRBJ1-3
D: -
V: TRBV5-4
DNA: TGTGCCAGCAGCGCGCCGGGACTCCTGGACACCATATATTTT
CDR3: CASSAPGLLDTIYF

size: once
J: TRBJ1-2
D: -
V: TRBV7-3
DNA: TGTGCCAGCAGCTCAGGAGGAGGCTATGGCTACACCTTC
CDR3: CASSSGGGYGYTF

size: -
J: TRBJ2-1
D: -
V: TRBV27
DNA: TGTGCCAGCAGTTACATGGGCGGGGACAATGAGCAGTTCTTC
CDR3: CASSYMGGDNEQFF

size: -
J: TRBJ2-3
D: TRBD2
V: TRBV27
DNA: TGTGCCAGCAGCCAAGCGGGACTAGCGTTAAGCACAGATACGCAGTATTTT
CDR3: CASSQAGLALSTDTQYF

size: -
J: TRBJ2-1
D: -
V: TRBV7-2
DNA: TGTGCCAGCAGCCCCCAGCCGATTTCCTACAATGAGCAGTTCTTC
CDR3: CASSPQPISYNEQFF

size: -
J: TRBJ2-7
D: TRBD2
V: TRBV27
DNA: TGTGCCAGCCGGACTAGCGGGATAGGGCGCGAGCAGTACTTC
CDR3: CASRTSGIGREQYF

size: -
J: TRBJ1-2
D: TRBD1
V: TRBV27
DNA: TGTGCCAGCAGCACGACAGGGGTCGGCTACACCTTC
CDR3: CASSTTGVGYTF

size: few
J: TRBJ1-6
D: TRBD1
V: TRBV19
DNA: TGTGCCAGTAGTATCTTGGACAGGGGAAGTTCACCCCTCCACTTT
CDR3: CASSILDRGSSPLHF

size: -
J: TRBJ1-2
D: -
V: TRBV30
DNA: TGTGCCTGGATTAGAGACAGGATCTATGGCTACACCTTC
CDR3: CAWIRDRIYGYTF

size: -
J: TRBJ2-3
D: TRBD1
V: TRBV19
DNA: TGTGCCAGTACAACCTCAGGGGGTGGAACAGATACGCAGTATTTT
CDR3: CASTTSGGGTDTQYF

size: -
J: TRBJ2-1
D: TRBD2
V: TRBV2
DNA: TGTGCCAGCAGTGAAGAGCGGGGGAATGAGCAGTTCTTC
CDR3: CASSEERGNEQFF

size: -
J: TRBJ2-1
D: TRBD1
V: TRBV14
DNA: TGTGCCAGCAGCCAAGATCGGGCAGGGGGAAACAATGAGCAGTTCTTC
CDR3: CASSQDRAGGNNEQFF

size: -
J: TRBJ2-5
D: -
V: TRBV6-1
DNA: TGTGCCAGCAGTAACTATCAAGAGACCCAGTACTTC
CDR3: CASSNYQETQYF

size: -
J: TRBJ1-3
D: -
V: TRBV15
DNA: TGTGCCACCAGCAGCCTAGGAGGGCCTGGAAACACCATATATTTT
CDR3: CATSSLGGPGNTIYF

size: -
J: TRBJ2-7
D: -
V: TRBV7-8
DNA: TGTGCCAGCAGCTTAGCAAGGGGACGGTCCTACGAGCAGTACTTC
CDR3: CASSLARGRSYEQYF

size: -
J: TRBJ2-1
D: -
V: TRBV11-2
DNA: TGTGCCAGCAGCTTTATTAGGGGGGCGGGCAATGAGCAGTTCTTC
CDR3: CASSFIRGAGNEQFF

size: -
J: TRBJ2-2
D: TRBD1
V: TRBV5-1
DNA: TGCGCCAGCAGCTTTCAGGGGGCGAGTACCGGGGAGCTGTTTTTT
CDR3: CASSFQGASTGELFF

size: -
J: TRBJ1-3
D: -
V: TRBV19
DNA: TGTGCCAGTAATTCACAGGGCGTCGACACCATATATTTT
CDR3: CASNSQGVDTIYF

size: -
J: TRBJ2-1
D: TRBD2
V: TRBV12-5
DNA: TGTGCTAGTGGTTATAGCGGGAGCTCCTACAATGAGCAGTTCTTC
CDR3: CASGYSGSSYNEQFF

size: -
J: TRBJ2-7
D: TRBD1
V: TRBV7-7
DNA: TGTGCTAGCAGCCGCGGGACAGGGGACGAGCAGTACTTC
CDR3: CASSRGTGDEQYF

size: -
J: TRBJ1-1
D: -
V: TRBV2
DNA: TGTGCCAGCAGTCCGGGGGAAAACACTGAAGCTTTCTTT
CDR3: CASSPGENTEAFF

size: -
J: TRBJ2-2
D: -
V: TRBV10-3
DNA: TGTGCCATCAGTGAGTCAGGCGGTAACACCGGGGAGCTGTTTTTT
CDR3: CAISESGGNTGELFF

size: few
J: TRBJ1-2
D: -
V: TRBV21-1
DNA: TGTGCCAGCAGCAAGCGACAGGGAATGGTTCTGAATGGCTACACCTTC
CDR3: CASSKRQGMVLNGYTF

size: once
J: TRBJ1-6
D: TRBD1
V: TRBV7-3
DNA: TGTGCCAGCAGCTTAACGTCGGGACAGGACAATTCACCCCTCCACTTT
CDR3: CASSLTSGQDNSPLHF

size: -
J: TRBJ2-3
D: TRBD2
V: TRBV5-4
DNA: TGTGCCAGCAGCTTGGCCTTGCGAGCGGGAGTCTCAGATACGCAGTATTTT
CDR3: CASSLALRAGVSDTQYF

size: -
J: TRBJ2-1
D: TRBD2
V: TRBV19
DNA: TGTGCCAGTAGTACTAGCGGGGGGGCCGGTGAGCAGTTCTTC
CDR3: CASSTSGGAGEQFF

size: -
J: TRBJ1-2
D: TRBD1
V: TRBV20-1
DNA: TGCAGTGCCAGGACAGGGTTTGGCTACACCTTC
CDR3: CSARTGFGYTF

size: once
J: TRBJ1-1
D: -
V: TRBV4-3
DNA: TGCGCCAGCAGCCAAGATAGTACGTTGGGAGAAGAAGCTTTCTTT
CDR3: CASSQDSTLGEEAFF

size: -
J: TRBJ2-1
D: -
V: TRBV19
DNA: TGTGCCAGTAGTCCTCTGGGGGGTACCTACAATGAGCAGTTCTTC
CDR3: CASSPLGGTYNEQFF

size: -
J: TRBJ2-2
D: -
V: TRBV7-2
DNA: TGTGCCAGCAGCAATGGGATGGAGGCCGGGGAGCTGTTTTTT
CDR3: CASSNGMEAGELFF

size: -
J: TRBJ2-3
D: -
V: TRBV18
DNA: TGTGCCAGCTCACCAGGAAGGGTCAGCACAGATACGCAGTATTTT
CDR3: CASSPGRVSTDTQYF

size: -
J: TRBJ2-5
D: TRBD2
V: TRBV10-2
DNA: TGCGCCGCCGCCACTAGCGGGAGAGAGACCCAGTACTTC
CDR3: CAAATSGRETQYF

size: -
J: TRBJ1-2
D: -
V: TRBV9
DNA: TGTGCCAGCAGCGTAGATGGGGGGTCACCTATCTATGGCTACACCTTC
CDR3: CASSVDGGSPIYGYTF

size: -
J: TRBJ2-5
D: -
V: TRBV7-9
DNA: TGTGCCAGCAGCTTATTGGGGGGAGGAACCCAGTACTTC
CDR3: CASSLLGGGTQYF

size: few
J: TRBJ2-1
D: TRBD2
V: TRBV10-2
DNA: TGCGCCAGCAGTGATACTAGCGGTTTAACCTACAATGAGCAGTTCTTC
CDR3: CASSDTSGLTYNEQFF

size: -
J: TRBJ2-3
D: -
V: TRBV7-2
DNA: TGTGCCAGCAGCGAGGCGGATACGCAGTATTTT
CDR3: CASSEADTQYF

size: -
J: TRBJ2-5
D: TRBD2
V: TRBV4-1
DNA: TGCGCCAGCAGCCAAAATCCGGGACTAGCGGGACAGCGAGAGACCCAGTACTTC
CDR3: CASSQNPGLAGQRETQYF

size: -
J: TRBJ2-5
D: TRBD1
V: TRBV7-9
DNA: TGTGCCAGCAGAGGGCGGGACAGGGGGCGAGCCGAAGAGACCCAGTACTTC
CDR3: CASRGRDRGRAEETQYF

size: -
J: TRBJ1-1
D: TRBD1
V: TRBV29-1
DNA: TGCAGCGCTCGACAGGGGCCCCTGAACACTGAAGCTTTCTTT
CDR3: CSARQGPLNTEAFF

size: few
J: TRBJ2-7
D: -
V: TRBV15
DNA: TGTGCCACCAGCAGAGATTATAACAGCTTGACCTACGAGCAGTACTTC
CDR3: CATSRDYNSLTYEQYF

size: -
J: TRBJ1-1
D: -
V: TRBV7-9
DNA: TGTGCCAGCAGCTTTTACGTGGGGATGAACACTGAAGCTTTCTTT
CDR3: CASSFYVGMNTEAFF

size: -
J: TRBJ2-3
D: TRBD2
V: TRBV11-3
DNA: TGTGCCAGCAGCCCGGGACTAGCGGGGGGGCGGACAGATACGCAGTATTTT
CDR3: CASSPGLAGGRTDTQYF

size: -
J: TRBJ2-2
D: -
V: TRBV7-2
DNA: TGTGCCAGCAGCTTAGCGGGGGGTAGACCTGCGGGCACCGGGGAGCTGTTTTTT
CDR3: CASSLAGGRPAGTGELFF

size: -
J: TRBJ2-2
D: TRBD1
V: TRBV6-1
DNA: TGTGCCAGCAGTGAATCCGGGACAGGGTGGAACACCGGGGAGCTGTTTTTT
CDR3: CASSESGTGWNTGELFF

size: -
J: TRBJ1-6
D: TRBD1
V: TRBV27
DNA: TGTGCCAGCAGTTTGGGACAGAATTCACCCCTCCACTTT
CDR3: CASSLGQNSPLHF

size: -
J: TRBJ1-1
D: -
V: TRBV18
DNA: TGTGCCAGCTCACCAAATAACAGAGACACTGAAGCTTTCTTT
CDR3: CASSPNNRDTEAFF

size: -
J: TRBJ1-5
D: TRBD1
V: TRBV6-6
DNA: TGTGCCAGCAGGGATGACAGGGTCAACATTCAGCCCCAGCATTTT
CDR3: CASRDDRVNIQPQHF

size: -
J: TRBJ2-2
D: -
V: TRBV10-3
DNA: TGTGCCATCAGTGAGCGGCGGGATACCACCGGGGAGCTGTTTTTT
CDR3: CAISERRDTTGELFF

size: -
J: TRBJ2-4
D: TRBD2
V: TRBV28
DNA: TGTGCCAGCAGTTTTGTAGCGGGAAGGGGATTAGCCAAAAACATTCAGTACTTC
CDR3: CASSFVAGRGLAKNIQYF

size: -
J: TRBJ1-6
D: TRBD1
V: TRBV7-8
DNA: TGTGCCAGCAGCTCCCGTGGACAGGGCTCATCCCTCCACTTT
CDR3: CASSSRGQGSSLHF

size: -
J: TRBJ1-5
D: -
V: TRBV15
DNA: TGTGCCACCAGCAGAGACCGTAGCAAGTTATATAGCAATCAGCCCCAGCATTTT
CDR3: CATSRDRSKLYSNQPQHF

size: -
J: TRBJ2-5
D: TRBD1
V: TRBV5-4
DNA: TGTGCCAGCAGCTTGCCCGGACAGGGCCCGGAGACCCAGTACTTC
CDR3: CASSLPGQGPETQYF